Listed below are T cell receptor beta chains from one sample, sequenced in a study of TIL therapy for anti-PD-1-resistant metastatic lung cancer. Only in-frame clones appear in the TCRdb table, and some are missing; sequencing was by immunoSEQ multiplex PCR. The sample lists more than 90,000 clones; approximately 65% were seen once. Sequencing was performed on tumor tissue, taken at baseline. Source of these receptors: a person aged 25 to 85 with non-small cell lung cancer. The CDR3 runs from the conserved cysteine through the conserved F or W. A D gene is named only where the DNA matches it firmly. Only part of the rows carry a size: once, few, many, or a class if the clone is expanded.

j_call,clone_size,d_call,v_call,cdr3_aa,cdr3_nt
TRBJ1-5,few,NA,TRBV6-5,CASRTGNSNQPQHF,TGTGCCAGCAGAACCGGCAATAGCAATCAGCCCCAGCATTTT
TRBJ2-5,NA,NA,TRBV5-1,CASSPTEGVGETQYF,TGCGCCAGCAGCCCAACGGAGGGGGTCGGAGAGACCCAGTACTTC
TRBJ1-6,NA,TRBD1,TRBV19,CASSPDRVNSPLHF,TGTGCCAGTAGTCCAGACAGGGTTAATTCACCCCTCCACTTT
TRBJ2-1,NA,NA,TRBV15,CATSRVSNNEQFF,TGTGCCACCAGCAGAGTAAGCAACAATGAGCAGTTCTTC
TRBJ2-2,NA,NA,TRBV2,CVSREAGELFF,TGTGTCAGCAGGGAAGCGGGGGAGCTGTTTTTT
TRBJ2-1,NA,TRBD2,TRBV19,CASSPNLAGNNEQFF,TGTGCCAGTAGCCCAAACCTAGCGGGGAACAATGAGCAGTTCTTC
TRBJ1-2,NA,NA,TRBV7-9,CASSLVPNNYGYTF,TGTGCCAGCAGCTTGGTACCCAATAACTATGGCTACACCTTC
TRBJ2-1,NA,NA,TRBV15,CATSRITGSYNEQFF,TGTGCCACCAGCAGAATCACCGGATCCTACAATGAGCAGTTCTTC
TRBJ2-7,NA,TRBD1,TRBV28,CASSFETGVYEQYF,TGTGCCAGCAGTTTCGAGACAGGGGTTTACGAGCAGTACTTC
TRBJ1-6,NA,NA,TRBV4-1,CASSQERASPLHF,TGCGCCAGCAGCCAAGAAAGGGCCTCACCCCTCCACTTT
TRBJ1-6,NA,NA,TRBV2,CASSEGGSYNSPLHF,TGTGCCAGCAGTGAGGGCGGATCCTATAATTCACCCCTCCACTTT
TRBJ2-7,NA,NA,TRBV6-2/TRBV6-3,CASSPPRGSEDF,TGTGCCAGCAGCCCCCCGCGTGGGAGTGAGGACTTC
TRBJ2-1,NA,TRBD2,TRBV28,CASTASGRGFSEQFF,TGTGCCAGCACCGCTAGCGGGAGAGGATTTAGTGAGCAGTTCTTC
TRBJ2-2,few,NA,TRBV7-2,CASSPRRTGELFF,TGTGCCAGCAGCCCACGTAGGACAGGGGAGCTGTTTTTT
TRBJ2-7,NA,NA,TRBV11-2,CASSLDMGANEQYF,TGTGCCAGCAGCTTAGATATGGGGGCTAACGAGCAGTACTTC
TRBJ2-1,once,NA,TRBV14,CASSQGQMSYNEQFF,TGTGCCAGCAGCCAAGGTCAGATGAGTTACAATGAGCAGTTCTTC
TRBJ2-2,NA,NA,TRBV21-1,CASSGTGTDSTGELFF,TGTGCCAGCAGCGGGACAGGGACGGATTCGACCGGGGAGCTGTTTTTT
TRBJ2-3,NA,TRBD2,TRBV13,CASSWDIAGGVDTQYF,TGTGCCAGCAGCTGGGATATAGCGGGAGGGGTAGATACGCAGTATTTT
TRBJ2-3,once,TRBD2,TRBV5-6,CASSFLKLAGDRSTDTQYF,TGTGCCAGCAGCTTTCTTAAACTAGCGGGAGATCGGAGCACAGATACGCAGTATTTT
TRBJ1-6,NA,NA,TRBV3-1/TRBV3-2,CASSQDFIPRSPLHF,TGTGCCAGCAGCCAAGACTTTATTCCACGTTCACCCCTCCACTTT
TRBJ2-7,few,NA,TRBV28,CASNRGASYEQYF,TGTGCCAGCAACCGGGGGGCGAGCTACGAGCAGTACTTC
TRBJ2-5,NA,NA,TRBV5-6,CASSSRVYQETQYF,TGTGCCAGCAGCTCCAGGGTGTATCAAGAGACCCAGTACTTC
TRBJ2-6,NA,TRBD1,TRBV27,CASSGGQVSGANVLTF,TGTGCCAGCAGTGGGGGACAGGTCTCTGGGGCCAACGTCCTGACTTTC
TRBJ2-3,NA,TRBD2,TRBV28,CASSFKLAGGTDTQYF,TGTGCCAGCAGTTTTAAATTAGCGGGAGGCACAGATACGCAGTATTTT
TRBJ2-7,NA,TRBD2,TRBV28,CASSPRTSGTYEQYF,TGTGCCAGCAGTCCAAGGACTAGCGGGACCTACGAGCAGTACTTC
TRBJ2-1,NA,NA,TRBV13,CASSWTGSQGHYNEQFF,TGTGCCAGCAGCTGGACTGGTTCCCAGGGCCACTACAATGAGCAGTTCTTC
TRBJ2-3,NA,TRBD2,TRBV10-3,CAIIPGLAGFTDTQYF,TGTGCCATCATCCCAGGACTAGCGGGGTTTACAGATACGCAGTATTTT
TRBJ1-3,NA,NA,TRBV6-5,CATRSGGNSGNTIYF,TGTGCCACCCGCTCGGGGGGAAACTCTGGAAACACCATATATTTT
TRBJ2-7,NA,NA,TRBV21-1,CASSPGVDPYEQYF,TGTGCCAGCAGCCCCGGCGTCGACCCCTACGAGCAGTACTTC
TRBJ2-5,once,TRBD2,TRBV30,CAWSLHGGETQYF,TGTGCCTGGAGCCTCCACGGGGGGGAGACCCAGTACTTC
TRBJ1-2,few,NA,TRBV18,CASSPTSTQSTVGGYTF,TGTGCCAGCTCACCAACCTCCACACAATCCACCGTGGGTGGCTACACCTTC
TRBJ2-1,NA,NA,TRBV6-2/TRBV6-3,CASSYSGGGAYNEQFF,TGTGCCAGCAGTTACTCAGGAGGCGGGGCCTACAATGAGCAGTTCTTC
TRBJ1-6,few,TRBD1,TRBV7-3,CASSQTGQGSPLHF,TGTGCCAGCAGCCAAACGGGACAGGGGTCGCCCCTCCACTTT
TRBJ1-5,NA,NA,TRBV7-8,CASSLAARGYSNQPQHF,TGTGCCAGCAGCTTAGCCGCCCGCGGCTATAGCAATCAGCCCCAGCATTTT
TRBJ2-3,NA,NA,TRBV4-2,CASSQGGDTQYF,TGTGCCAGCAGCCAAGGTGGTGATACGCAGTATTTT
TRBJ2-2,few,NA,TRBV7-9,CASSVGETETGELFF,TGTGCCAGCTCCGTCGGAGAGACAGAAACCGGGGAGCTGTTTTTT
TRBJ1-2,NA,NA,TRBV7-9,CASSLGSTYGYTF,TGTGCCAGCAGCTTAGGGAGCACCTATGGCTACACCTTC
TRBJ2-1,NA,NA,TRBV10-2,CASSRDWYNEQFF,TGCGCCAGCAGTCGTGACTGGTACAATGAGCAGTTCTTC
TRBJ2-2,few,NA,TRBV19,CASRKGVSTGELFF,TGTGCCAGTAGAAAGGGGGTGAGCACCGGGGAGCTGTTTTTT
TRBJ2-1,NA,NA,TRBV5-5,CASSLLSSSYNEQFF,TGTGCCAGCAGCTTGTTGTCCAGCTCCTACAATGAGCAGTTCTTC
TRBJ2-2,NA,NA,TRBV4-1,CASSQGGITGELFF,TGCGCCAGCAGCCAAGGTGGGATAACCGGGGAGCTGTTTTTT
TRBJ2-2,NA,TRBD2,TRBV5-4,CASSPGLAGGWTGELFF,TGTGCCAGCAGCCCGGGACTAGCGGGGGGTTGGACCGGGGAGCTGTTTTTT
TRBJ1-5,NA,NA,TRBV6-5,CASSSGWSQPQHF,TGTGCCAGCAGTTCAGGGTGGAGCCAGCCCCAGCATTTT
TRBJ2-3,NA,TRBD1,TRBV29-1,CSVAGTGWGTDTQYF,TGCAGCGTTGCGGGGACAGGGTGGGGTACAGATACGCAGTATTTT
TRBJ1-1,few,NA,TRBV7-3,CASSLTENTEAFF,TGTGCCAGCAGCTTAACGGAGAACACTGAAGCTTTCTTT
TRBJ2-3,NA,TRBD2,TRBV27,CASSLATSGLGLDTQYF,TGTGCCAGCAGTTTAGCGACTAGCGGGTTGGGCTTAGATACGCAGTATTTT
TRBJ2-5,NA,NA,TRBV10-3,CAIRRDSKETQYF,TGTGCCATCAGACGGGACTCAAAAGAGACCCAGTACTTC
TRBJ2-5,NA,TRBD2,TRBV15,CATSRVRLAGGRTQYF,TGTGCCACCAGCAGAGTCCGACTAGCGGGGGGGCGGACCCAGTACTTC
TRBJ2-2,NA,NA,TRBV28,CASSFRTETNTGELFF,TGTGCCAGCAGTTTCCGGACAGAAACGAACACCGGGGAGCTGTTTTTT
TRBJ2-7,NA,TRBD2,TRBV20-1,CSGGGEREQYF,TGCAGCGGCGGGGGGGAGAGGGAGCAGTACTTC
TRBJ2-1,once,TRBD1,TRBV18,CASSPGTAYNEQFF,TGTGCCAGCTCACCAGGGACAGCCTACAATGAGCAGTTCTTC
TRBJ1-5,few,NA,TRBV9,CASSVGGLSNQPQHF,TGTGCCAGCAGCGTAGGGGGCTTGAGCAATCAGCCCCAGCATTTT
TRBJ2-5,NA,TRBD2,TRBV6-5,CASVKSGGVETQYF,TGTGCCAGCGTTAAATCGGGGGGTGTAGAGACCCAGTACTTC
TRBJ1-2,NA,NA,TRBV7-9,CASSPQAEDYGYTF,TGTGCCAGCAGCCCCCAAGCAGAAGACTATGGCTACACCTTC
TRBJ1-2,NA,NA,TRBV7-9,CASSSRISYTF,TGTGCCAGCAGCTCCCGGATTAGTTACACCTTC